Included here is one T cell receptor (beta chain) sequence, with context. The data were obtained in a study of T-cell reconstitution after alpha-beta-depleted transplantation in children. TCRbeta library preparation incorporated unique molecular identifiers. TCRdb independently ran MiXCR on the PCR reads; one entry per CDR3 protein. The data show about 610,000 distinct CDR3 sequences, roughly a tenth seen once. CDR3 length: 15 residues. The receptor's source is a human donor who donated a stem cell graft to a child with acute myeloid leukemia. This sequence joins TRBV21-1 and TRBJ2-7; TRBD1 reflects the table's D call only, with no check against the DNA. TRBV21-1 is given as a pseudogene. The specimen was PBMCs from the stem cell graft donor, collected from the stem cell graft. The CDR3: CASISRQGVSYEQYF. The CDR3 DNA follows: TGTGCCAGCATCTCACGACAGGGTGTCAGCTACGAGCAGTACTTC.